These T cell receptor beta chains were read from a single sample in a study of blood T cell repertoires in COVID-19. The data were produced by immunoSEQ multiplex PCR, yet TCRdb's version contains in-frame clones alone and is incomplete. Seen here are tens of thousands of clones, 70% to 85% observed once, and the top ten hold roughly 25%. Sequencing input: peripheral blood. Receptors originate from a man in his fifties or sixties with acute or convalescent COVID-19. Each CDR3 is given with its conserved first and last residue. The D gene is left open where the match is weak. Not all rows give a size; the values are once, few, many and, for expanded clones, a class.

J: TRBJ1-6
size: few
D: -
V: TRBV30
CDR3: CAWNRARSPLHF
DNA: TGTGCCTGGAACAGGGCCCGCTCACCCCTCCACTTT

J: TRBJ1-2
size: -
D: -
V: TRBV30
CDR3: CAWSGGGSYGYTF
DNA: TGTGCCTGGAGTGGGGGTGGGAGCTATGGCTACACCTTC

J: TRBJ2-3
size: -
D: -
V: TRBV28
CDR3: CASTMLGGRRNF
DNA: TGTGCCAGCACCATGCTCGGGGGGCGCAGGAATTTT

J: TRBJ1-6
size: -
D: -
V: TRBV6-5
CDR3: CASRDARGDSPLHF
DNA: TGTGCCAGCCGAGATGCCAGGGGAGATTCACCCCTCCACTTT

J: TRBJ2-5
size: -
D: -
V: TRBV15
CDR3: CATSRPQGWETQYF
DNA: TGTGCCACCAGCAGACCTCAGGGTTGGGAGACCCAGTACTTC

J: TRBJ1-5
size: -
D: -
V: TRBV28
CDR3: CASTAGRRTHQPQHF
DNA: TGTGCCAGCACTGCGGGGAGAAGAACCCATCAGCCCCAGCATTTT

J: TRBJ1-5
size: -
D: -
V: TRBV6-5
CDR3: CASKGGGYNQPQHF
DNA: TGTGCCAGCAAAGGCGGCGGGTACAATCAGCCCCAGCATTTT

J: TRBJ2-5
size: -
D: TRBD1
V: TRBV5-6
CDR3: CASRPKGTVQETQYF
DNA: TGTGCCAGCAGGCCGAAAGGGACAGTCCAAGAGACCCAGTACTTC

J: TRBJ2-5
size: -
D: TRBD2
V: TRBV2
CDR3: CASSMNSGGALETQYF
DNA: TGTGCCAGCAGTATGAATAGCGGGGGGGCCTTAGAGACCCAGTACTTC

J: TRBJ1-2
size: -
D: -
V: TRBV7-3
CDR3: CASSLGAGTNYGYTF
DNA: TGTGCCAGCAGCTTAGGGGCCGGAACTAACTATGGCTACACCTTC

J: TRBJ1-5
size: -
D: -
V: TRBV28
CDR3: CASSLQAGYSNQPQHF
DNA: TGTGCCAGCAGTTTACAGGCAGGCTATAGCAATCAGCCCCAGCATTTT

J: TRBJ2-5
size: -
D: -
V: TRBV11-3
CDR3: CASSLGLGPTETQYF
DNA: TGTGCCAGCAGCTTAGGGCTGGGGCCCACGGAGACCCAGTACTTC

J: TRBJ1-5
size: -
D: -
V: TRBV7-9
CDR3: CASSSGVRQPQHF
DNA: TGTGCCAGCAGCAGCGGGGTACGTCAGCCCCAGCATTTT

J: TRBJ1-3
size: -
D: -
V: TRBV28
CDR3: CASRGAGNTIYF
DNA: TGTGCCAGCAGGGGAGCTGGAAACACCATATATTTT

J: TRBJ1-1
size: once
D: -
V: TRBV28
CDR3: CASSSRAMNTEAFF
DNA: TGTGCCAGCAGTTCGAGGGCTATGAACACTGAAGCTTTCTTT

J: TRBJ1-1
size: -
D: TRBD1
V: TRBV18
CDR3: CASSAGQASMTEAFF
DNA: TGTGCCAGCTCAGCGGGACAGGCCTCGATGACTGAAGCTTTCTTT

J: TRBJ2-3
size: -
D: TRBD1
V: TRBV12-3/TRBV12-4
CDR3: CASRQGYTDTQYF
DNA: TGTGCCAGCAGACAGGGGTACACAGATACGCAGTATTTT

J: TRBJ2-1
size: -
D: TRBD1
V: TRBV6-2/TRBV6-3
CDR3: CASSSHDRGPGEQFF
DNA: TGTGCCAGCAGTTCACACGACAGGGGGCCAGGTGAGCAGTTCTTC

J: TRBJ2-1
size: -
D: -
V: TRBV6-2/TRBV6-3
CDR3: CASSTPGPDYNEQFF
DNA: TGTGCCAGCAGTACCCCAGGCCCGGACTACAATGAGCAGTTCTTC

J: TRBJ2-3
size: few
D: TRBD2
V: TRBV27
CDR3: CASRSKVRGVRDTQYF
DNA: TGTGCCAGCAGATCGAAGGTTCGGGGGGTTCGAGATACGCAGTATTTT

J: TRBJ2-5
size: -
D: TRBD2
V: TRBV4-2
CDR3: CASSQTGTRDQETQYF
DNA: TGTGCCAGCAGCCAGACCGGGACTAGGGACCAAGAGACCCAGTACTTC

J: TRBJ1-5
size: -
D: -
V: TRBV6-5
CDR3: CASSYSQGGEPQHF
DNA: TGTGCCAGCAGTTACTCGCAAGGGGGGGAGCCCCAGCATTTT

J: TRBJ2-2
size: -
D: -
V: TRBV11-3
CDR3: CASSQNTGELFF
DNA: TGTGCCAGCAGTCAGAACACCGGGGAGCTGTTTTTT

J: TRBJ2-2
size: -
D: -
V: TRBV6-5
CDR3: CASSPYTGELFF
DNA: TGTGCCAGCAGCCCATACACCGGGGAGCTGTTTTTT

J: TRBJ1-2
size: -
D: TRBD1
V: TRBV27
CDR3: CASSRDRGLSGDGYTF
DNA: TGTGCCAGCTCCCGGGACAGGGGGCTCTCGGGTGATGGCTACACCTTC

J: TRBJ2-3
size: -
D: TRBD2
V: TRBV6-2/TRBV6-3
CDR3: CASSYSGLVADTQYF
DNA: TGTGCCAGCAGTTACTCAGGACTAGTGGCAGATACGCAGTATTTT

J: TRBJ1-1
size: -
D: TRBD1
V: TRBV3-1/TRBV3-2
CDR3: CASSQTQDRANTEAFF
DNA: TGTGCCAGCAGCCAAACACAGGACAGGGCGAACACTGAAGCTTTCTTT

J: TRBJ1-4
size: -
D: -
V: TRBV28
CDR3: CASGGGRNEKLFF
DNA: TGTGCCAGTGGGGGGGGTAGAAATGAAAAACTGTTTTTT

J: TRBJ2-3
size: -
D: TRBD2
V: TRBV18
CDR3: CASSPSLAGGGDTQYF
DNA: TGTGCCAGCTCACCCTCCCTGGCGGGGGGTGGAGATACGCAGTATTTT

J: TRBJ2-5
size: -
D: -
V: TRBV20-1
CDR3: CSASGGILYQEAQYF
DNA: TGCAGTGCTAGTGGGGGCATCCTGTACCAAGAGGCCCAGTACTTC

J: TRBJ2-4
size: -
D: TRBD1
V: TRBV15
CDR3: CATSRADRGQYF
DNA: TGTGCCACCAGCAGAGCCGACAGGGGGCAGTACTTC

J: TRBJ1-5
size: -
D: TRBD1
V: TRBV24-1
CDR3: CANPGTGVNQPQHF
DNA: TGTGCCAACCCCGGGACAGGGGTCAATCAGCCCCAGCATTTT

J: TRBJ1-3
size: -
D: TRBD1
V: TRBV7-2
CDR3: CASSSRSGTGAISGNTIYF
DNA: TGTGCCAGCAGCTCCCGATCCGGGACAGGGGCAATCTCTGGAAACACCATATATTTT